The 15 T cell receptor beta chains given below trace back to one sample, sequenced in a study of blood T cell repertoires in COVID-19. Using immunoSEQ multiplex PCR, the repertoire was profiled, and TCRdb retains in-frame clones only, with some absent. The sample carries nearly 200,000 clones, approximately 80% recorded once. Sequences were obtained from peripheral blood. These receptors all come from a human donor with acute or convalescent COVID-19. The donor label of this sample is uncertain.

This clone was detected once. The rearrangement links TRBV6-5 to TRBJ2-3, with 8 bases matching TRBD2. Germline assignment: CDR1 MNHEY and CDR2 SVGAGI. The CDR3 has 14 residues. After removal of 5 bases from V and 7 bases from J, the junction contained 8 bases not matched to a gene. CDR3 in amino acids: CASSPTSAAYTQYF. DNA for the CDR3: TGTGCCAGCAGTCCGACTAGCGCTGCCTATACGCAGTATTTT.

V gene TRBV28 combines with J gene TRBJ2-3, with TRBD1 matching over 8 bases. The CDR3 is made up of 14 amino acids. Losses at the gene ends were 7 bases for V and 7 bases for J; bases not matched to a gene: 10. The germline gives CDR1 MDHEN, CDR2 SYDVKM. In DNA form, the CDR3 reads TGTGCCAGCAATACAGGGGGGACCTATTATACGCAGTATTTT. Protein product: CASNTGGTYYTQYF.

The rearrangement uses TRBV30 and TRBJ2-6; D not resolved. CDR1 is GTSNPN, CDR2 SVGIG, per germline (reference sequence). The germline V and J ends were trimmed by 6 bases and 0 bases, with 6 bases remaining between them. This CDR3 region has 13 residues. The CDR3 sequence is CACKSSGANVLTF. The CDR3 DNA follows: TGTGCCTGTAAGAGCTCTGGGGCCAACGTCCTGACTTTC.

In this sample, this clone turned up a few times. The chain carries TRBV7-2 and TRBJ1-5, with D tentatively TRBD1 (6 bases). This CDR3 contains 14 residues. Germline V gene lookup returns CDR1 SGHTA and CDR2 FQGNSA. V was clipped by 5 bases and J by 2 bases, with 10 bases between them. The chain's CDR3 is CASSAGDGNQPQHF. CDR3 DNA sequence: TGTGCCAGCAGCGCAGGGGACGGCAATCAGCCCCAGCATTTT.

There are many counts of this clone. The chain joins TRBV28 to TRBJ1-2; TRBD1 matches 7 bases. The junction had 5 bases not matched to a gene; V was cut back by 7 bases and J by 3 bases. This CDR3 region has 13 residues. Germline values: CDR1 MDHEN, CDR2 SYDVKM. In nucleotides, the CDR3 is TGTGCCAGCATTGCAGGGGGATACTATGGCTACACCTTC. Translated, it gives CASIAGGYYGYTF.

This chain links TRBV7-6 with TRBJ2-1; 12 bases are a match to TRBD2. Germline CDR1 is SGHVS and CDR2 is FNYEAQ. V lost 5 bases to trimming and J lost 6 bases; unmatched junction nucleotides: 5. The CDR3 totals 15 residues. The CDR3 sequence: CASSPSSGRANEQFF. DNA of the CDR3: TGTGCCAGCAGCCCTTCTAGCGGGAGGGCCAATGAGCAGTTCTTC.

The V gene is TRBV6-5, the J gene TRBJ1-2, with 8 bases fitting TRBD1. CDR3 length equals 12 residues. The V gene end was trimmed by 8 bases and the J gene end by 8 bases; junction bases not matched to a gene: 7. Germline CDR1 and CDR2: MNHEY and SVGAGI. The CDR3 is CASYQGARGYTF. CDR3 nucleotides: TGTGCCAGCTACCAGGGGGCGAGAGGCTACACCTTC.

The chain carries TRBV6-5 and TRBJ2-7; 8 nucleotides line up with TRBD2. Germline V gene sequence: CDR1 MNHEY, CDR2 SVGAGI. The trim removed 7 bases at V and 7 bases at J, leaving 15 bases unmatched. This CDR3 has 15 amino acids. CDR3 amino acids: CASISGGRLRGEQYF. CDR3 sequence (DNA): TGTGCCAGCATATCAGGCGGGAGGCTTCGAGGGGAGCAGTACTTC.

The rearrangement uses TRBV7-8 and TRBJ2-5, with a weak D call TRBD2 (5 bases). CDR1 and CDR2 from the germline V gene are SGHVS and FQNEAQ. The CDR3 extends over 15 amino acids. Trimming removed 5 bases at V and 2 bases at J, with 15 bases between. The CDR3 sequence: CASSGRGLGQETQYF. CDR3 nucleotides: TGTGCCAGCAGCGGGAGAGGGCTCGGTCAAGAGACCCAGTACTTC. The full variable domain, with the rest looked up from reference TRBV7-8 and TRBJ2-5, is GAGVSQSPRYKVAKRGQDVALRCDPISGHVSLFWYQQALGQGPEFLTYFQNEAQLDKSGLPSDRFFAERPEGSVSTLKIQRTQQEDSAVYLCASSGRGLGQETQYFGPGTRLLVL.

This clone has only a few counts. This chain connects TRBV2 to TRBJ1-6, with unresolved D. The CDR3 sequence is 14 residues long. Deletions cut 7 bases from V and 7 bases from J, with 14 bases between. Germline V gene sequence: CDR1 SNHLY, CDR2 FYNNEI. The CDR3 DNA reads TGTGCCAGCAAAGGAGAATCCACGAATTCACCCCTCCACTTT. Translation: CASKGESTNSPLHF.

The V call is TRBV18, the J call TRBJ2-7; TRBD2 agrees at 13 bases. The length of the CDR3 is 16 residues. In germline, CDR1 is KGHSH, CDR2 LQKENI. Germline trimming cut 2 bases from V and 7 bases from J; bases unmatched to any gene: 8. CDR3 protein: CASSPSRLAGGGEQYF. CDR3 in DNA: TGTGCCAGCTCACCATCCCGACTAGCGGGAGGTGGGGAGCAGTACTTC. Looking up the rest from reference TRBV18 and TRBJ2-7 gives the full variable domain: NAGVMQNPRHLVRRRGQEARLRCSPMKGHSHVYWYRQLPEEGLKFMVYLQKENIIDESGMPKERFSAEFPKEGPSILRIQQVVRGDSAAYFCASSPSRLAGGGEQYFGPGTRLTVT.

The rearrangement joins TRBV19 to TRBJ2-1, with TRBD2 matching 7 bases. The CDR3 has 15 residues. With V trimmed by 2 bases and J by 9 bases, 10 bases remained unmatched. The germline gives CDR1 LNHDA, CDR2 SQIVND (reference sequence). The chain's CDR3 is CASSILAGVRGEQFF. DNA for the CDR3: TGTGCCAGTAGTATATTGGCGGGAGTGCGAGGTGAGCAGTTCTTC.

This chain links TRBV6-7 with TRBJ1-5, with D perhaps matching TRBD1 (6 bases). TRBV6-7 is an ORF for which the function is uncertain. Deletions cut 0 bases from V and 7 bases from J, with 10 bases between. CDR3 size: 14 residues. The CDR3 DNA reads TGTGCCAGCAGTTACTCGACAGGATACCAGCCCCAGCATTTT. This gives the protein CASSYSTGYQPQHF.

The rearrangement uses TRBV10-3 and TRBJ2-5; D uncertain. Germline V gene data show CDR1 as ENHRY and CDR2 as SYGVKD. V shed 9 bases and J shed 1 base, with 15 bases lying between them. The CDR3 spans 14 residues. In DNA, the CDR3 is TGTGCCATAGGCGGAACCGACTTCCAAGAGACCCAGTACTTC. This translates into CAIGGTDFQETQYF.

The chain carries TRBV24-1 and TRBJ2-5, with a possible D match to TRBD1 (6 bases). Deletions cut 9 bases from V and 5 bases from J, with 15 bases between. Germline V lookup: CDR1 KGHDR, CDR2 SFDVKD. This CDR3 contains 13 residues. CDR3 sequence reads: CATGTQGAETQYF. The CDR3 DNA follows: TGTGCCACCGGAACACAGGGCGCGGAGACCCAGTACTTC.